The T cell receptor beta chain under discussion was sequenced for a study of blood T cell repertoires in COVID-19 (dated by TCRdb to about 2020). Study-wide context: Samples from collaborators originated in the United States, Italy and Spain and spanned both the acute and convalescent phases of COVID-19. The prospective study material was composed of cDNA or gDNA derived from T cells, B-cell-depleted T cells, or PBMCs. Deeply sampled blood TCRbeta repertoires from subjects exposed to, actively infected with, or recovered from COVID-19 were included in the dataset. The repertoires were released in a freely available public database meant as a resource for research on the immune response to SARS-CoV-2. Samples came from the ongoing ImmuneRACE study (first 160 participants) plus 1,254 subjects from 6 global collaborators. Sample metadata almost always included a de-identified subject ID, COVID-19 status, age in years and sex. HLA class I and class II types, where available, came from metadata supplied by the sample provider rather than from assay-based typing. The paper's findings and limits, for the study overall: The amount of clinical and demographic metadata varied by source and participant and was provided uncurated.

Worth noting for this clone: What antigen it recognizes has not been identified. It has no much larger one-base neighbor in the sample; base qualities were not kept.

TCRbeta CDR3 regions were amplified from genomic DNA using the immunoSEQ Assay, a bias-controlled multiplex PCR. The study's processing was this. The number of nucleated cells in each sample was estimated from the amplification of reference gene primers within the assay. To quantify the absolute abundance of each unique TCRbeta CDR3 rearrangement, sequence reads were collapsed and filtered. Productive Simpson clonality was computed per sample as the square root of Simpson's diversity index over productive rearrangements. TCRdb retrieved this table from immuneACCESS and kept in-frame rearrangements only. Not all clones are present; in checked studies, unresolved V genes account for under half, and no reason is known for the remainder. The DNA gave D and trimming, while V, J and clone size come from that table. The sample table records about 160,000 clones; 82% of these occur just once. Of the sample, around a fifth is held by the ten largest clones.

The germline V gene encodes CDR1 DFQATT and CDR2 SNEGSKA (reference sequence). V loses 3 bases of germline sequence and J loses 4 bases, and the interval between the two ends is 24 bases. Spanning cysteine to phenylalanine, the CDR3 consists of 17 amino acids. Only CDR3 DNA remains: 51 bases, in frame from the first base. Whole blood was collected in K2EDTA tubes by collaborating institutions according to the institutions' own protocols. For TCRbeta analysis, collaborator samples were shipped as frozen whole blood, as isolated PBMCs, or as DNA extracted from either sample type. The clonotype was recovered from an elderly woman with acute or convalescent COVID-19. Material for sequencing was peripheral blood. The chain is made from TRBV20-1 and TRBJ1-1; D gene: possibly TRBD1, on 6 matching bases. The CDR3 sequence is CSASGPAGRGGITEAFF. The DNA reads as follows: TGCAGTGCTAGTGGGCCGGCAGGAAGGGGGGGAATCACTGAAGCTTTCTTT.